This TCR beta chain was captured by sequencing in a study of blood T cell repertoires in COVID-19. Study information: The cDNA or gDNA used as material had been derived from T cells, B-cell-depleted T cells, or PBMCs.

This clone occurred a few times. The ends were cut back, 1 base at V and 0 bases at J, with 12 bases in the middle. The germline CDR1 and CDR2 sequences are LGHNA and YSLEER. This CDR3 is built from 16 residues. The repertoire was sequenced with immunoSEQ multiplex PCR; TCRdb's copy has only in-frame clones and lacks some. Of 60,000 to 75,000 clones in the sample, roughly four fifths were seen once. The rearrangement joins TRBV4-3 to TRBJ1-1; TRBD1 might be the D (5 bases). The TCR originated in a woman aged 50 to 60 with active or convalescent COVID-19. The specimen was peripheral blood. The chain's CDR3 is CASSQALLQVNTEAFF. The CDR3 DNA reads TGCGCCAGCAGCCAAGCCCTTCTACAGGTGAACACTGAAGCTTTCTTT.